The sample holds many counts of the clone carrying this T cell receptor (beta chain). The CDR3 totals 14 residues. The germline CDR1 and CDR2 sequences are MGHDK and SYGVNS. The trim removed 4 bases at V and 11 bases at J, leaving 8 bases unmatched. This sample is drawn from a study of regulatory T cells in long-lasting Graves disease. For TCR beta, libraries came from iRepertoire HTBI primers and Arm-PCR of CDR3 regions. TCRdb fed the multiplex PCR reads into MiXCR, producing one record per CDR3 protein. The sample holds roughly 350,000 distinct CDR3 sequences, 16% seen once. Time point denoted: newly diagnosed GD, antithyroid drugs for less than 3 months. RNA from PBMCs was the source of the TCR library. The sample was also reused in another study, on T cells in Graves' hyperthyroidism and ophthalmopathy. That study adds: Initially, a first-round RT-PCR of the TCR CDR3 employed the HTBI primer set.

The TCR comes from a man aged 40-49 years with Graves disease. This specimen was peripheral blood mononuclear cells (PBMCs), taken at new diagnosis, from a patient treated with antithyroid drugs. V is TRBV25-1 and J is TRBJ1-5, with 10 bases that match TRBD1. In DNA form, the CDR3 reads TGTGCCAGCAGTGGGGGACAGGGGATGATAGCCCAGCATTTT. Amino acids: CASSGGQGMIAQHF.